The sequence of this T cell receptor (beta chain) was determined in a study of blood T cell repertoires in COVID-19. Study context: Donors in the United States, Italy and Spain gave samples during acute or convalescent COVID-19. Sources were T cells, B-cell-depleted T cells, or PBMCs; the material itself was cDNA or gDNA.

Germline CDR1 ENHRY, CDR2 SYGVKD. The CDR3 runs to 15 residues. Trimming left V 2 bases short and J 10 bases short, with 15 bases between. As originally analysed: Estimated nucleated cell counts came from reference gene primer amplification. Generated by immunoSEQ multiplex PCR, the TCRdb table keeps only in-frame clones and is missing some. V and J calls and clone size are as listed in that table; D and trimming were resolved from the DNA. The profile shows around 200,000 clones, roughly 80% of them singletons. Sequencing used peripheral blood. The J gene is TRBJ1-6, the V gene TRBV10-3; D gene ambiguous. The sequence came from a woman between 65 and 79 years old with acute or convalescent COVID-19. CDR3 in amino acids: CAISEVRSGGSPLHF. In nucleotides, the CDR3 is TGTGCCATCAGTGAGGTACGCAGTGGAGGATCACCCCTCCACTTT.